What follows is one T cell receptor (beta chain) and its context. Measured with immunoSEQ multiplex PCR; TCRdb has only the in-frame clones, and not every one. Of over 200,000 clones in the sample, about 76% are singletons; the top ten hold 8% to 9.5%. This record comes from a study of blood T cell repertoires in COVID-19. The CDR3 has 13 residues. The V and J ends lost 4 bases and 5 bases respectively, with 11 bases between them. Germline V gene lookup returns CDR1 WSHSY and CDR2 SAAADI. Enrollees, about 18 to 95 years old, lived in 25 or so US areas. The chain carries TRBV10-2 and TRBJ1-2; the D is unclear. This receptor was obtained from a woman aged 45 to 65 with acute COVID-19. Source material: PBMCs or T cells enriched from blood (not recorded which). The CDR3 spells CASSANSEYGYTF. In DNA form, the CDR3 reads TGCGCCAGCAGTGCGAATTCGGAGTATGGCTACACCTTC.